The 27 T cell receptor beta chains below come from one sample, sequenced in a study of cytomegalovirus exposure and HLA in healthy donors. PCR involved 60 Vbeta and 13 Jbeta primers. Using immunoSEQ multiplex PCR, the repertoire was profiled, and TCRdb retains in-frame clones only, with some absent. In all, the sample yields some 110,000 clones. The specimen sequenced was PBMCs. Source of these receptors: a man aged 40-50 years in good health and CMV-seropositive.

As concerns this clone: Other DNA sequences in this sample translate to the same CDR3. The chain is built from TRBV28 and TRBJ1-2; possible D gene TRBD1, 6 bases. This CDR3 spans 13 amino acids. Trimming left V 6 bases short and J 2 bases short, with 10 bases between. Per germline, CDR1 MDHEN and CDR2 SYDVKM. The CDR3 DNA sequence: TGTGCCAGCAGCACTACAGGGAACTATGGCTACACCTTC. Translation gives CASSTTGNYGYTF.

This chain joins TRBV18 and TRBJ2-5, with TRBD2 identical over 9 bases. Looked up from germline, CDR1 is KGHSH and CDR2 is LQKENI. V lost 3 bases, J lost 5 bases, and 1 base stayed unmatched. This CDR3 has 13 residues. CDR3: CASSPREGETQYF. In DNA form, the CDR3 reads TGTGCCAGCTCACCGCGGGAGGGCGAGACCCAGTACTTC.

The V gene is TRBV15, the J gene TRBJ1-5, with TRBD1 as a possible D gene (5 bases). Trimming pared 0 bases from V and 6 bases from J, leaving 6 bases between. Germline CDR1 reads LNHNV; CDR2 reads YYDKDF (reference sequence). This CDR3 has 13 amino acids. CDR3 protein: CATSREGGQPQHF. The CDR3 coding sequence is TGTGCCACCAGCAGAGAGGGGGGTCAGCCCCAGCATTTT. Filled out from reference TRBV15 and TRBJ1-5, the complete variable domain reads DAMVIQNPRYQVTQFGKPVTLSCSQTLNHNVMYWYQQKSSQAPKLLFHYYDKDFNNEADTPDNFQSRRPNTSFCFLDIRSPGLGDTAMYLCATSREGGQPQHFGDGTRLSIL.

V is TRBV4-2 and J is TRBJ2-1, with TRBD2 identical over 9 bases. Looked up from germline, CDR1 is LGHNA and CDR2 is YNFKEQ. The trim removed 1 base at V and 9 bases at J, leaving 7 bases unmatched. The CDR3 is 15 amino acids. CDR3 DNA sequence: TGTGCCAGCAGCCAAGTGGGACTAGCTCTCGGTGAGCAGTTCTTC. Translated, it gives CASSQVGLALGEQFF.

The chain is built from TRBV30 and TRBJ1-1; D remains ambiguous. CDR3 length equals 13 residues. V lost 0 bases and J lost 3, with 8 bases in between. CDR1 and CDR2 (germline): GTSNPN, SVGIG (reference sequence). The CDR3 coding sequence is TGTGCCTGGAGTGTAAGAGTTGACACTGAAGCTTTCTTT. Encoded protein: CAWSVRVDTEAFF. The full variable domain, with the rest looked up from reference TRBV30 and TRBJ1-1, is SQTIHQWPATLVQPVGSPLSLECTVEGTSNPNLYWYRQAAGRGLQLLFYSVGIGQISSEVPQNLSASRPQDRQFILSSKKLLLSDSGFYLCAWSVRVDTEAFFGQGTRLTVV.

The V and J genes are TRBV5-4 and TRBJ1-1, with TRBD1 identical over 9 bases. Germline V lookup: CDR1 SGHNT, CDR2 YYREEE (reference sequence). CDR3 length: 12 amino acids. With V trimmed by 5 bases and J by 8 bases, 4 bases remained unmatched. The CDR3 DNA sequence: TGTGCCAGCAGAGATGGACAGGGGGAAGCTTTCTTT. This sequence encodes CASRDGQGEAFF.

V gene TRBV28 combines with J gene TRBJ2-7; 13 bases are a match to TRBD2. The germline gives CDR1 MDHEN, CDR2 SYDVKM. Trimming at V came to 5 bases and at J to 4 bases, leaving 5 bases not matched to a gene. The CDR3 runs 15 residues. CDR3 region: CASSTWTSGSYEQYF. The CDR3 DNA sequence: TGTGCCAGCAGTACCTGGACTAGCGGGAGTTACGAGCAGTACTTC.

V and J are TRBV7-9 and TRBJ2-7; D may be TRBD1 (5 bases). Germline-derived CDR1 and CDR2 are SEHNR and FQNEAQ (reference sequence). V gave up 10 bases and J gave up 9 bases, with 22 bases separating them. The length of the CDR3 is 13 residues. The DNA of the CDR3 is TGTGCCACCACGACAGATGCCGTTACGTGGCAGTACTTC. Translated: CATTTDAVTWQYF.

The rearrangement joins TRBV15 to TRBJ2-1, with a weak D call TRBD2 (5 bases). This CDR3 is built from 16 residues. Germline CDR1 and CDR2: LNHNV and YYDKDF (reference sequence). V shed 5 bases and J shed 1 base, with 15 bases lying between them. The CDR3 loop reads CATSSPADSSYNEQFF. In DNA form, the CDR3 reads TGTGCCACCAGCTCCCCAGCGGATTCATCCTACAATGAGCAGTTCTTC.

V and J are TRBV25-1 and TRBJ2-2; tentatively, D is TRBD2 (5 bases). Germline V lookup: CDR1 MGHDK, CDR2 SYGVNS. The CDR3 sequence is 14 residues long. The V gene lost 6 bases and the J gene lost 5 bases, with 13 bases spanning the gap. The CDR3 DNA is TGTGCCAGCAGCCCGTCGGAGGTGACCGGGGAGCTGTTTTTT. This sequence encodes CASSPSEVTGELFF.

This chain uses TRBV5-6 with TRBJ1-3; D call uncertain. Germline-derived CDR1 and CDR2 are SGHDT and YYEEEE. This CDR3 has 13 residues. Between the trimmed V and J ends, which lost 7 bases and 3 bases, there was a span of 11 bases. The CDR3 protein is CASAADNGNTIYF. The CDR3, as DNA: TGTGCCAGCGCGGCCGATAATGGAAACACCATATATTTT.

The V gene is TRBV7-9, the J gene TRBJ2-2; maybe TRBD1 (6 bases). The CDR3 has 18 amino acids. Trimming left V 5 bases short and J 4 bases short, with 23 bases between. Germline CDR1 is SEHNR and CDR2 is FQNEAQ (reference sequence). CDR3 sequence: CASSLRTGHPIITGELFF. Written as DNA, the CDR3 is TGTGCCAGCAGCCTTAGAACGGGACACCCTATAATCACCGGGGAGCTGTTTTTT.

The V call is TRBV7-9, the J call TRBJ2-7; 7 nucleotides align to TRBD2. V lost 3 bases to trimming and J lost 0 bases; unmatched junction nucleotides: 5. Looked up from germline, CDR1 is SEHNR and CDR2 is FQNEAQ (reference sequence). This CDR3 has 15 residues. The CDR3 loop is CASSFPGRLSYEQYF. As DNA, the CDR3 is TGTGCCAGCAGCTTCCCCGGGAGGCTCTCCTACGAGCAGTACTTC.

V usage is TRBV7-3 and J usage is TRBJ2-7; 8 nucleotides agree with TRBD2. The germline CDR1 and CDR2 sequences are SGHTA and FQGTGA. There are 12 residues in the CDR3. Trimming cost V 10 bases and J 6 bases; bases outside gene matches: 8. The CDR3 loop is CAKGTRRGEQYF. CDR3 sequence (DNA): TGTGCCAAGGGGACTAGACGTGGCGAGCAGTACTTC.

This chain connects TRBV7-9 to TRBJ1-1, with 9 bases aligning to TRBD1. The CDR3 has 14 residues. Germline values: CDR1 SEHNR, CDR2 FQNEAQ (reference sequence). V lost 5 bases, J lost 4 bases, and 5 bases stayed unmatched. CDR3 protein: CASSPGTGSTEAFF. The CDR3 region has the DNA TGTGCCAGCAGCCCCGGGACAGGGTCCACTGAAGCTTTCTTT.

The V and J genes are TRBV5-1 and TRBJ2-3, with a tentative D call TRBD2 (7 bases). Germline CDR1 reads SGHRS; CDR2 reads YFSETQ. The V gene lost 4 bases and the J gene lost 3 bases, with 15 bases spanning the gap. The length of the CDR3 is 15 residues. Here the CDR3 reads CASSVEGGTTDTQYF. The DNA of the CDR3 is TGCGCCAGCAGCGTGGAGGGGGGGACGACAGATACGCAGTATTTT.

The chain combines TRBV18 with TRBJ2-2; TRBD1 matches 9 bases. From germline, CDR1 is KGHSH and CDR2 LQKENI. This CDR3 spans 15 amino acids. V lost 4 bases, J lost 5 bases, and 5 bases stayed unmatched. In DNA form, the CDR3 reads TGTGCCAGCTCACTTGGGACAGGGAATACCGGGGAGCTGTTTTTT. Amino acids: CASSLGTGNTGELFF. Full variable domain (rest looked up from reference TRBV18 and TRBJ2-2): NAGVMQNPRHLVRRRGQEARLRCSPMKGHSHVYWYRQLPEEGLKFMVYLQKENIIDESGMPKERFSAEFPKEGPSILRIQQVVRGDSAAYFCASSLGTGNTGELFFGEGSRLTVL.

The rearrangement uses TRBV5-4 and TRBJ2-7; 9 bases fit TRBD1. This CDR3 is built from 14 residues. J was trimmed by 2 bases and V by 3 bases; bases with no gene match: 3. The germline gives CDR1 SGHNT, CDR2 YYREEE (reference sequence). CDR3 loop: CASSSRTGAYEQYF. CDR3 sequence (DNA): TGTGCCAGCAGCTCCAGGACAGGGGCCTACGAGCAGTACTTC.

CDR3 nucleotide sequence: TGTGCCAGCAGTTTGTCTCGACTAGCGGGGACGAACACCGGGGAGCTGTTTTTT. It is translated as CASSLSRLAGTNTGELFF. The genes are TRBV27 and TRBJ2-2, with 11 positions matching TRBD2. CDR3 length: 18 residues. Germline V gene lookup returns CDR1 MNHEY and CDR2 SMNVEV (reference sequence). Trimming removed 3 bases from V and 0 bases from J; junction bases left unmatched: 6.

The chain uses TRBV6-1 and TRBJ1-2; D possibly corresponds to TRBD1 (6 bases). The CDR3 runs to 15 residues. Trimming took off 6 bases at V and 0 bases at J, with 14 bases between the two ends. CDR1 and CDR2 (germline): MNHNS, SASEGT. CDR3 sequence (DNA): TGTGCCAGCAGCCCTGTCACAGGGACTAACTATGGCTACACCTTC. Protein sequence: CASSPVTGTNYGYTF.

V gene TRBV5-4 combines with J gene TRBJ2-6; D uncertain. CDR3 length: 15 residues. Trimming stripped 1 base from V and 0 bases from J, with 5 bases between. Germline V lookup: CDR1 SGHNT, CDR2 YYREEE (reference sequence). CDR3 DNA sequence: TGTGCCAGCAGCTTGTCGGGCTCTGGGGCCAACGTCCTGACTTTC. The encoded protein is CASSLSGSGANVLTF.

The rearrangement joins TRBV28 to TRBJ2-5; 8 positions agree with TRBD2. The CDR3 has 13 amino acids. Unmatched junction bases numbered 8, after V lost 7 bases and J lost 7 bases. Germline CDR1 is MDHEN and CDR2 is SYDVKM. The CDR3 region has the DNA TGTGCCAGCAATCCGGGACTAGTCAGGACCCAGTACTTC. Encoded protein: CASNPGLVRTQYF.

V usage is TRBV27 and J usage is TRBJ2-1; 7 bases map to TRBD1. Germline loops: CDR1 MNHEY, CDR2 SMNVEV (reference sequence). This CDR3 spans 13 amino acids. Germline trimming cut 8 bases from V and 7 bases from J; bases unmatched to any gene: 8. CDR3 sequence (DNA): TGTGCCAGCGGACTTAGGGGGCAAAATGAGCAGTTCTTC. It translates to CASGLRGQNEQFF.

The chain couples TRBV7-3 to TRBJ2-2, with a weak D call TRBD2 (5 bases). Deletions cut 5 bases from V and 4 bases from J, with 17 bases between. CDR3 size: 16 residues. CDR1 is SGHTA and CDR2 is FQGTGA in the germline V gene. As DNA, the CDR3 is TGTGCCAGCAGCCTAGAGAGTGGCGCGGGCACCGGGGAGCTGTTTTTT. It yields the protein CASSLESGAGTGELFF.

The chain couples TRBV27 to TRBJ2-3, with D unresolved. Germline values: CDR1 MNHEY, CDR2 SMNVEV (reference sequence). V lost 3 bases and J 3 bases, leaving 13 bases between the germline ends. The CDR3 is 15 amino acids. CDR3 bases: TGTGCCAGCAGTTTTACTCGCGGTTCTACAGATACGCAGTATTTT. It is translated as CASSFTRGSTDTQYF.

The rearrangement uses TRBV27 and TRBJ2-5; the D gene is possibly TRBD1 (6 bases). CDR1 is MNHEY, CDR2 SMNVEV, per germline (reference sequence). CDR3 length equals 15 residues. Trimming left V 4 bases short and J 6 bases short, with 18 bases between. CDR3 amino acids: CASSSQQGGWKTQYF. The CDR3 DNA is TGTGCCAGCAGTTCACAACAGGGCGGTTGGAAGACCCAGTACTTC.

The V and J genes are TRBV28 and TRBJ2-1; possibly TRBD2 for D (6 bases). Germline V gene sequence: CDR1 MDHEN, CDR2 SYDVKM. Trimming left V 5 bases short and J 2 bases short, with 16 bases between. The CDR3 covers 16 residues. The CDR3 reads CASSPRSGGAYNEQFF. CDR3 DNA: TGTGCCAGCAGTCCCCGGTCTGGCGGGGCCTACAATGAGCAGTTCTTC.